Following are 16 T cell receptor beta chains from one sample sequenced in a study of T cell repertoires in cytomegalovirus infection. TCRdb used MiXCR to reprocess the reads, holding one entry per CDR3 protein. The data show 150,000 to 160,000 distinct CDR3 sequences, with about 20% seen just once and about 10% held by the top ten. Source material: PBMCs. These receptors were obtained from a human donor in good health (CMV status not recorded). Some clones in this sample may be carry-over from other donors' samples.

This clonotype was seen at least ten times. The V and J genes are TRBV25-1 and TRBJ1-3; D remains ambiguous. Germline V gene lookup returns CDR1 MGHDK and CDR2 SYGVNS. This CDR3 region has 12 residues. V lost 6 bases, J lost 1 base, and 4 bases lay in between. As DNA, the CDR3 is TGTGCCAGCAGCGGTTCTGGAAACACCATATATTTT. It specifies CASSGSGNTIYF.

This clonotype was detected ten times or more. The J gene is TRBJ2-3, the V gene TRBV2; TRBD2 aligns across 12 bases. The CDR3 is 16 amino acids. V trimming: 1 base; J trimming: 4 bases; junction bases outside the gene matches: 3. Germline V gene lookup returns CDR1 SNHLY and CDR2 FYNNEI. CDR3 DNA sequence: TGTGCCAGCAGTGAAGTGACTAGCGGGGGCTCAGATACGCAGTATTTT. This sequence encodes CASSEVTSGGSDTQYF.

V gene TRBV28 combines with J gene TRBJ2-7; D gene uncertain. V lost 2 bases to trimming and J lost 1 base, with 6 bases between them. The CDR3 totals 13 residues. Per the germline V gene, CDR1 is MDHEN and CDR2 is SYDVKM. The CDR3 DNA is TGTGCCAGCAGTTTAGTACCTTCCTACGAGCAGTACTTC. Translated: CASSLVPSYEQYF.

CDR3 in DNA: TGTGCCAGCAGTTTGACTCCGACTAGCGGGGGAAAGTACTTC. It codes for CASSLTPTSGGKYF. The chain combines TRBV28 with TRBJ2-5; 12 bases match TRBD2. The germline V gene encodes CDR1 MDHEN and CDR2 SYDVKM. The CDR3 has 14 residues. V was clipped by 3 bases and J by 12 bases; unmatched bases: 8.

This clonotype was counted at least ten times. The chain is built from TRBV6-6 and TRBJ1-5; 10 bases map to TRBD1. This CDR3 is 14 amino acids long. With 6 bases clipped from V and 5 bases from J, the junction kept 4 bases outside the gene matches. Per the germline V gene, CDR1 is MNHNY and CDR2 is SVGAGI (reference sequence). In DNA, the CDR3 is TGTGCCAGCAGAGCGACAGGGGGCCATCAGCCCCAGCATTTT. Its protein product is CASRATGGHQPQHF.

This clonotype was recorded at least ten times. This chain connects TRBV7-2 to TRBJ1-4, with 7 bases matching TRBD1. Germline assignment: CDR1 SGHTA and CDR2 FQGNSA. CDR3 length equals 14 residues. With V trimmed by 0 bases and J by 11 bases, 6 bases remained unmatched. This CDR3 reads CASSLATTGDKLFF. Here the CDR3 DNA reads TGTGCCAGCAGCTTAGCGACTACAGGGGATAAACTGTTTTTT.

This clonotype was seen many times. The rearrangement joins TRBV7-2 to TRBJ1-2; D remains ambiguous. Looked up from germline, CDR1 is SGHTA and CDR2 is FQGNSA. The CDR3 runs to 13 residues. V lost 1 base to trimming and J lost 8 bases, with 11 bases between them. The CDR3 here is CASSLDDSPGYTF. The CDR3 bases are TGTGCCAGCAGCTTAGATGATTCACCCGGCTACACCTTC.

The chain combines TRBV6-8 with TRBJ1-1; D is uncertain. V lost 8 bases and J 4 bases, leaving 14 bases between the germline ends. Germline assignment: CDR1 MNHGY and CDR2 SAAAGT. The CDR3 has 13 amino acids. The CDR3 protein is CASFYGVGTEAFF. The CDR3 DNA follows: TGTGCCAGCTTTTACGGGGTGGGCACTGAAGCTTTCTTT.

By sample share, this clonotype is medium-sized. Here the CDR3 reads CASSQDAGLETQYF. CDR3 DNA sequence: TGCGCCAGCAGCCAAGACGCGGGGTTGGAGACCCAGTACTTC. The chain couples TRBV4-1 to TRBJ2-5, with D possibly matching TRBD2 (6 bases). The germline V gene encodes CDR1 MGHRA and CDR2 YSYEKL. The CDR3 has 14 amino acids. V dropped 0 bases and J dropped 5 bases, with 10 bases sitting between them.

Only a few counts were recorded for this clonotype. The V gene is TRBV5-6, the J gene TRBJ1-5; D call uncertain. V was trimmed by 2 bases and J by 0 bases, leaving 6 bases between them. Germline lookup yields CDR1 SGHDT and CDR2 YYEEEE. This CDR3 has 14 amino acids. CDR3 DNA sequence: TGTGCCAGCAGCTTAGGGTATAGCAATCAGCCCCAGCATTTT. It is translated as CASSLGYSNQPQHF.

This clonotype occurred a few times. DNA of the CDR3: TGTGCCACCAGCAGAGATCCACCAACTAATGAAAAACTGTTTTTT. This translates into CATSRDPPTNEKLFF. This sequence joins TRBV15 and TRBJ1-4, with D uncertain. This CDR3 comprises 15 residues. The V end was cut by 0 bases, the J end by 0 bases, with 5 bases between. Per germline, CDR1 LNHNV and CDR2 YYDKDF (reference sequence).

The chain joins TRBV6-6 to TRBJ2-1, with D perhaps TRBD1 (7 bases). With 7 bases removed from V and 3 bases from J, the gap between germline ends came to 16 bases. Germline V gene data show CDR1 as MNHNY and CDR2 as SVGAGI (reference sequence). The CDR3 loop spans 15 amino acids. The CDR3 nucleotides are TGTGCCAGCACCTACGGGGGACAGTACTACAATGAGCAGTTCTTC. This translates into CASTYGGQYYNEQFF.

The table lists this clonotype with a few counts. The genes are TRBV5-4 and TRBJ2-5; no firm D call. The CDR3 is 15 residues long. Trimming stripped 0 bases from V and 4 bases from J, with 13 bases between. Germline CDR1 reads SGHNT; CDR2 reads YYREEE (reference sequence). CDR3 DNA: TGTGCCAGCAGCTTGGGGCGGACCGGAGCAGAGACCCAGTACTTC. Protein: CASSLGRTGAETQYF.

V usage is TRBV5-1 and J usage is TRBJ2-3; D not certain. This CDR3 has 14 amino acids. Per the germline V gene, CDR1 is SGHRS and CDR2 is YFSETQ. V was clipped by 1 base and J by 0 bases, with 6 bases between them. CDR3 residues: CASSLTVSTDTQYF. The CDR3, as DNA: TGCGCCAGCAGCTTGACGGTCAGCACAGATACGCAGTATTTT.

The sample holds many counts of this clonotype. The CDR3 sequence is CASSLGVDSNQPQHF. CDR3 in DNA: TGTGCCAGCAGCTTAGGGGTGGATAGCAATCAGCCCCAGCATTTT. V gene TRBV7-2 combines with J gene TRBJ1-5; D unresolved. The CDR3 contains 15 residues. V was shortened by 1 base and J by 0 bases, with 7 bases between the two germline ends. CDR1 is SGHTA and CDR2 is FQGNSA in the germline V gene.

In the case of this clonotype: At one boundary the junction diverges from the germline segment, which might be a read error. This chain links TRBV7-1 with TRBJ2-3, with 12 bases lining up with TRBD2. TRBV7-1 has ORF status, its function being uncertain. The CDR3 loop spans 14 amino acids. The CDR3 reads CASRTSGSTETQYF. The CDR3 nucleotides read TGTGCCAGCAGGACTAGCGGGAGCACAGAAACGCAGTATTTT.